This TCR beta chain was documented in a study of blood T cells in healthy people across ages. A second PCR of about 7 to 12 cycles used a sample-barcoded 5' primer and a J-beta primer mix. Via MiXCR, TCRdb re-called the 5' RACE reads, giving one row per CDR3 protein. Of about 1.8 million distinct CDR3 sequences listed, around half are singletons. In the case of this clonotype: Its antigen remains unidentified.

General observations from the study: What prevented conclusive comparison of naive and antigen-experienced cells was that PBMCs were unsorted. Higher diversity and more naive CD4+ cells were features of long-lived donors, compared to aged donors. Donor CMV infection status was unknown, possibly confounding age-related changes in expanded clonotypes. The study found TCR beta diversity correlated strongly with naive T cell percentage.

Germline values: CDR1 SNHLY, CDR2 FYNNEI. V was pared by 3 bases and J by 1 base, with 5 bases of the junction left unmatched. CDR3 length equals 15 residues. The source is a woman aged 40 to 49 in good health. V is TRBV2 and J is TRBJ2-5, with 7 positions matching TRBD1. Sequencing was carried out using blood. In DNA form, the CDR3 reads TGTGCCAGCAGTGAGGCGTGGACAGGCCAAGAGACCCAGTACTTC. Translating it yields CASSEAWTGQETQYF.